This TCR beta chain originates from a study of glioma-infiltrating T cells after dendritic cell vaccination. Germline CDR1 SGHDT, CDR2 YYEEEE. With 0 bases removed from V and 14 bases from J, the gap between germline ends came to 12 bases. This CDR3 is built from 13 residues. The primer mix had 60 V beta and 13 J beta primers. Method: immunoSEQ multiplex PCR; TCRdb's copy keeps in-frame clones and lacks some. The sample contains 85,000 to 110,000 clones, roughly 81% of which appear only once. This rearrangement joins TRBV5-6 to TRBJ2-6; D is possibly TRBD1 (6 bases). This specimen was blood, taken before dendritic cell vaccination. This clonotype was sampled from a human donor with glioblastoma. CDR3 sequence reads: CASSLGQERILTF. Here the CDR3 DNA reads TGTGCCAGCAGCTTGGGACAGGAACGAATCCTGACTTTC.